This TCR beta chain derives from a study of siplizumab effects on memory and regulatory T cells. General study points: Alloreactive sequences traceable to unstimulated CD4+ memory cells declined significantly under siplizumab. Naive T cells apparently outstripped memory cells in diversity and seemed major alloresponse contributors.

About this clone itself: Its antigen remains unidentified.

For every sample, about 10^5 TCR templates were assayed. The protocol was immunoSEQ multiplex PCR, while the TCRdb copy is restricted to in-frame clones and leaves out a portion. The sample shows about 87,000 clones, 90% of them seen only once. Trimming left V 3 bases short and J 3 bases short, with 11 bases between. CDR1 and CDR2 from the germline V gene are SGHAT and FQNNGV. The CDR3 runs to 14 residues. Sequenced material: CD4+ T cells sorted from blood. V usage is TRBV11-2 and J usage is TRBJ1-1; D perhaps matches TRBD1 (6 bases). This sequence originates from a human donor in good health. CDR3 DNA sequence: TGTGCCAGCAGCTTCAGGGGCGTGGACACTGAAGCTTTCTTT. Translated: CASSFRGVDTEAFF.